Below, 5 T cell receptor beta chains from the same sample are listed, as sequenced in a study of blood T cell repertoires in COVID-19. Assay: immunoSEQ multiplex PCR; the TCRdb copy retains only in-frame clones and omits some. The table has about 250,000 clones, 65% to 90% seen once; the top ten hold 1.5% to 2%. The source material was PBMCs or T cells enriched from blood (not recorded which). The receptors stem from a man between 35 and 55 years old who had recovered from COVID-19.

This clone appeared a single time. This chain uses TRBV7-2 with TRBJ2-3; D is perhaps TRBD1 (6 bases). The germline V gene encodes CDR1 SGHTA and CDR2 FQGNSA. This CDR3 is 15 amino acids long. The ends were cut back, 4 bases at V and 2 bases at J, with 13 bases in the middle. CDR3 loop: CASSSTGSPTDTQYF. Written as DNA, the CDR3 is TGTGCCAGCAGCTCAACAGGGTCCCCCACAGATACGCAGTATTTT.

V usage is TRBV4-3 and J usage is TRBJ2-5; TRBD2 is a possible D gene (5 bases). This CDR3 has 13 amino acids. The V gene lost 4 bases and the J gene lost 5 bases, with 11 bases spanning the gap. Germline V gene lookup returns CDR1 LGHNA and CDR2 YSLEER. Here the CDR3 DNA reads TGCGCCAGCAGCCTGCTGGACTCGGAGACCCAGTACTTC. Residues: CASSLLDSETQYF.

The chain couples TRBV9 to TRBJ2-1, with 9 bases aligning to TRBD2. Germline V gives CDR1 SGDLS, CDR2 YYNGEE. V was clipped by 1 base and J by 3 bases; unmatched bases: 2. The CDR3 runs to 15 residues. This CDR3 is CASSVRTSVYNEQFF. The DNA for the CDR3 is TGTGCCAGCAGCGTACGGACTAGCGTCTACAATGAGCAGTTCTTC.

DNA of the CDR3: TGTGCCAGCAGCTTAGGGACAGGGTATAATTCACCCCTCCACTTT. Encoded protein: CASSLGTGYNSPLHF. This rearrangement joins TRBV13 to TRBJ1-6; TRBD1 aligns across 7 bases. In germline, CDR1 is PRHDT, CDR2 FYEKMQ (reference sequence). The trim removed 0 bases at V and 4 bases at J, leaving 0 bases unmatched. This CDR3 has 15 amino acids.

The genes are TRBV5-1 and TRBJ2-1; TRBD2 is a possible D gene (6 bases). V gave up 4 bases and J gave up 10 bases, with 21 bases separating them. The germline CDR1 and CDR2 sequences are SGHRS and YFSETQ. The CDR3 extends over 15 amino acids. CDR3 DNA sequence: TGCGCCAGCAGCCCGGAGGGTCCGCCCCGAGGCGAGCAGTTCTTC. Its protein product is CASSPEGPPRGEQFF.